This T cell receptor (beta chain) is from a study of T cell responses to AZD1222 COVID-19 vaccine. Sequenced by immunoSEQ multiplex PCR; TCRdb stores in-frame clones only, minus some. This table has over 120,000 clones, about 92% appearing once. Whole-study results and caveats: Most donors were white British and more were female, and clonal diversity was possibly underestimated.

The J segment lost 3 bases and the V segment lost 2 bases, leaving 0 bases of the junction unmatched. The CDR3 has 13 residues. A word on this clone: Its target is not known.

The specimen was peripheral blood, collected after recovery from COVID-19. The receptor comes from an adult who had recovered from COVID-19. J is TRBJ2-7 and V is TRBV12-3 or TRBV12-4, with 8 bases identical to TRBD1. The CDR3 spells CASSLTGGYEQYF. CDR3 nucleotide sequence: TGTGCCAGCAGTTTAACAGGGGGCTACGAGCAGTACTTC.